This T cell receptor (beta chain) comes out of a study of CD8+CD57+ T cells in acquired aplastic anemia. Study details: Sorted CD4+ plus CD8+ cells gave DNA averaging roughly 2.9 ug.

Comments on this clonotype: Its antigen is unknown.

Sequenced patients had shown CD8+CD57+ cell expansion by flow cytometry. Every patient presented with severe acquired aplastic anemia. CDR3 length: 15 amino acids. The germline CDR1 and CDR2 sequences are ENHRY and SYGVKD. Deletions cut 0 bases from V and 0 bases from J, with 7 bases between. General observations from the study: Sharing between patients and controls was observed for over 25 CD8+ CDR3 sequences.

TCR beta VDJ and CDR3 were profiled, and genomic DNA was the template. In TCRdb, the reads were re-called with MiXCR into one record per CDR3 protein. The data hold under 150,000 distinct CDR3 sequences, with about 43% observed a single time. The chain is built from TRBV10-3 and TRBJ2-3; tentatively, D is TRBD1 (5 bases). The sequenced sample consisted of sorted CD4+, CD8+, or CD8+CD57+ T cells (not recorded which) from PBMCs. The clonotype was recovered from a human donor with aplastic anemia. The CDR3 protein is CAISESDRSTDTQYF. DNA of the CDR3: TGTGCCATCAGTGAGTCCGACAGAAGCACAGATACGCAGTATTTT.